This is a list of T cell receptor beta chains from one sample in a study of cytomegalovirus exposure and HLA in healthy donors. Here immunoSEQ multiplex PCR was the method, and the copy in TCRdb shows in-frame clones only, minus some. This table lists about 82,000 clones. What was sequenced was PBMCs. The receptors derive from a woman in her 30s in good health and CMV-seronegative. The CDR3 runs from the conserved cysteine through the conserved F or W. The D gene is left open where the match is weak.

TRBJ2-1,TRBD1,TRBV15,TGTGCCACCAGCAGGTGGACCGGGACAGGGTCCGGTGAGCAGTTCTTC,CATSRWTGTGSGEQFF
TRBJ2-7,.,TRBV15,TGTGCCACCAGCAGAGGCTTCAGTTACGAGCAGTACTTC,CATSRGFSYEQYF
TRBJ2-1,TRBD1,TRBV29-1,TGCAGCGTTGACCTTGGACAGGGTGACTACAATGAGCAGTTCTTC,CSVDLGQGDYNEQFF
TRBJ2-3,TRBD2,TRBV5-1,TGCGCCAGCAGCTCGGGACTAGCAACAGATACGCAGTATTTT,CASSSGLATDTQYF
TRBJ2-7,TRBD2,TRBV2,TGTGCCAGCTGTCAACGACTAGCGACTTACGAGCAGTACTTC,CASCQRLATYEQYF
TRBJ1-5,.,TRBV5-4,TGTGCCAGCAGCTTGGGGGTCGTAGGGGTTCACGGTCTTTGGCATTTT,CASSLGVVGVHGLWHF
TRBJ2-3,.,TRBV7-6,TGTGCCAGCAGCTCAGTGGGCGATACGCAGTATTTT,CASSSVGDTQYF
TRBJ2-3,TRBD1,TRBV6-1,TGTGCCAGCAGTGAAGCCCACAGGGGACATACGCAGTATTTT,CASSEAHRGHTQYF
TRBJ2-5,TRBD2,TRBV27,TGTGCCAGCGGCGGGGGGACCCAGTACTTC,CASGGGTQYF
TRBJ1-1,.,TRBV19,TGTGCCAGTAGTATAAACAGGAGAGAGAACACTGAAGCTTTCTTT,CASSINRRENTEAFF
TRBJ2-2,TRBD1,TRBV6-1,TGTGCCAGCAGTACAAAACACAGGGGAACCGGGGAGCTGTTTTTT,CASSTKHRGTGELFF
TRBJ2-1,.,TRBV7-9,TGTGCCAGCAGCTTAGGAGGCAGGGGCGTAAACAATGAGCAGTTCTTC,CASSLGGRGVNNEQFF
TRBJ2-5,.,TRBV7-9,TGTGCCAGCAGCTTAGCCCGAGACCAAGAGACCCAGTACTTC,CASSLARDQETQYF
TRBJ1-2,.,TRBV5-1,TGCGCCAGCAGCTTACAGGGCGCTAACTATGGCTACACCTTC,CASSLQGANYGYTF
TRBJ2-3,TRBD2,TRBV11-2,TGTGCCAGCAGCTTTGTCGGACTAGCTAGCACAGATACGCAGTATTTT,CASSFVGLASTDTQYF
TRBJ2-7,.,TRBV7-9,TGTGCCAGCAGCTTAGGGGCAGTCCCCGCCTACGAGCAGTACTTC,CASSLGAVPAYEQYF
TRBJ2-2,TRBD2,TRBV19,TGTGCCAGTAGTATAGGGGCTAGCGGATCATCGAACACCGGGGAGCTGTTTTTT,CASSIGASGSSNTGELFF
TRBJ2-1,TRBD2,TRBV5-1,TGCGCCAGCAGCTTGAACAGCCAGGGACTAGCGGCCTACAATGAGCAGTTCTTC,CASSLNSQGLAAYNEQFF
TRBJ2-2,.,TRBV7-9,TGTGCCAGCAGCTTCCCCTACGGCGGGGAGCTGTTTTTT,CASSFPYGGELFF
TRBJ1-2,TRBD1,TRBV6-1,TGTGCCAGCAGTGACACCCGAACTTTACAGGGGACTGATGGCTACACCTTC,CASSDTRTLQGTDGYTF
TRBJ2-1,TRBD2,TRBV2,TGTGCCAGCAGTGAAGCTCCTAGCGGGACAGAGCAGTTCTTC,CASSEAPSGTEQFF
TRBJ1-1,.,TRBV5-6,TGTGCCAGCAACCTTCTACAGGAGATGGGTGAAGCTTTCTTT,CASNLLQEMGEAFF
TRBJ2-5,TRBD2,TRBV18,TGTGCCAGCTCACCGGGACTAGCGGGAGGAATAAGAGAGACCCAGTACTTC,CASSPGLAGGIRETQYF
TRBJ1-2,.,TRBV29-1,TGCAGCGTTGATAGCCGCAGCGAGGGCGACTATGGCTACACCTTC,CSVDSRSEGDYGYTF
TRBJ1-5,TRBD1,TRBV6-1,TGTGCCAGCAGTGAAAGGGGGGACAGGGGTCAGCCCCAGCATTTT,CASSERGDRGQPQHF
TRBJ1-5,TRBD1,TRBV4-1,TGCGCCAGCAGCCAGGGGACACAGGGGTCATTGAATCAGCCCCAGCATTTT,CASSQGTQGSLNQPQHF
TRBJ2-1,.,TRBV29-1,TGCAGCGTTATGGGGAGGGCAACAGAGGGGGGGCAGTTCTTC,CSVMGRATEGGQFF
TRBJ1-2,.,TRBV6-1,TGTGCCAGCAGTGAAACAATCCTCTATGGCTACACCTTC,CASSETILYGYTF
TRBJ2-1,.,TRBV27,TGTGCCAGCAGCAACTCGATCTCTATTAATGAGCAGTTCTTC,CASSNSISINEQFF
TRBJ1-5,.,TRBV6-1,TGTGCCAGCAGTGAAAGGCGGAGTAATCAGCCCCAGCATTTT,CASSERRSNQPQHF
TRBJ1-5,TRBD1,TRBV7-9,TGTGCCAGCAGCTCACCCCAGGGGGAATGGAATCAGCCCCAGCATTTT,CASSSPQGEWNQPQHF
TRBJ1-2,.,TRBV2,TGTGCCAGCAGTGAAGCGCGGACAGCCCATGGCTACACCTTC,CASSEARTAHGYTF
TRBJ2-1,.,TRBV7-2,TGTGCCAGCAGCCCAACAAATGAGCAGTTCTTC,CASSPTNEQFF
TRBJ1-2,TRBD1,TRBV30,TGTGCCTGGACGGACAGGGCCCACTATGGCTACACCTTC,CAWTDRAHYGYTF
TRBJ1-6,TRBD1,TRBV6-5,TGTGCCAGCAGTTCCTTACGGGCAGGGGGTAATTCACCCCTCCACTTT,CASSSLRAGGNSPLHF
TRBJ2-1,.,TRBV30,TGTGCCTGGGGGAGAAGCAATGAGCAGTTCTTC,CAWGRSNEQFF
TRBJ1-2,.,TRBV30,TGTGCCTGGAATACAGGTCTTAGCTATGGCTACACCTTC,CAWNTGLSYGYTF
TRBJ2-7,TRBD1,TRBV5-1,TGCGCCAGCAGCTTATGGACAGGGGCTGACGAGCAGTACTTC,CASSLWTGADEQYF
TRBJ1-1,.,TRBV2,TGTGCCAGCAGTGAAGGGACAGTGTTTTCTGAAGCTTTCTTT,CASSEGTVFSEAFF
TRBJ2-1,.,TRBV27,TGTGCCAGCAGGCCCATCGGGAGACGGGATGAGCAGTTCTTC,CASRPIGRRDEQFF
TRBJ2-7,TRBD1,TRBV2,TGTGCCAGCAGTGGGACAGGTTACTCCTACGAGCAGTACTTC,CASSGTGYSYEQYF
TRBJ2-5,TRBD2,TRBV28,TGTGCCAGCAGTTCCTCTGGTGCGGGAGGGGATGAGACCCAGTACTTC,CASSSSGAGGDETQYF
TRBJ2-6,.,TRBV19,TGTGCCAGTAGTCAGGGGGGCGGTTCTGGGGCCAACGTCCTGACTTTC,CASSQGGGSGANVLTF
TRBJ1-1,.,TRBV2,TGTGCCAGCCAAATAAACCAGGGTAACACTGAAGCTTTCTTT,CASQINQGNTEAFF
TRBJ2-7,.,TRBV28,TGTGCCAGCAGTTTCAGCCCTCAGGAGGGGACCTACGAGCAGTACTTC,CASSFSPQEGTYEQYF
TRBJ1-1,.,TRBV19,TGTGCCAGTAGCCCATCCGGGAGCACTGAAGCTTTCTTT,CASSPSGSTEAFF
TRBJ2-2,.,TRBV7-8,TGTGCCAGCAGCTTGCGAGGGCTAGCAAGGGTCGGGGAGCTGTTTTTT,CASSLRGLARVGELFF
TRBJ2-3,.,TRBV30,TGTGCCTGGAGTGTAGAGGGGGGGCCTAGGTATTTT,CAWSVEGGPRYF
TRBJ1-2,.,TRBV29-1,TGCAGCGTTGAAGGGACAGCGCCTAACTATGGCTACACCTTC,CSVEGTAPNYGYTF
TRBJ1-5,TRBD1,TRBV27,TGTGCCAGCAGTCCAGGCAGGGGGCGTCAGCCCCAGCATTTT,CASSPGRGRQPQHF
TRBJ2-3,TRBD2,TRBV29-1,TGCAGCGGATTCACGGGACTAGCGGGGGGGCCTTCAGATACGCAGTATTTT,CSGFTGLAGGPSDTQYF
TRBJ2-1,.,TRBV6-1,TGTGCCAGCAGTGAAAGAGGCGGCAGGTCGGGGAATGAGCAGTTCTTC,CASSERGGRSGNEQFF
TRBJ2-2,TRBD1,TRBV11-2,TGTGCCAGCAGTTCGACAGGGATCACCGGGGAGCTGTTTTTT,CASSSTGITGELFF
TRBJ1-5,TRBD1,TRBV10-1,TGCGCCAGCAGTAGGGACAGAAGCAATCAGCCCCAGCATTTT,CASSRDRSNQPQHF
TRBJ1-2,.,TRBV30,TGTGCCTGGAACAGGGAGGGTGGCTACACCTTC,CAWNREGGYTF
TRBJ1-6,.,TRBV13,TGTGCCAGCAGCTTAAGAGGGCTTGGGGGGTCACCCCTCCACTTT,CASSLRGLGGSPLHF
TRBJ1-2,.,TRBV19,TGTGCCAGTAGTCCGAGAGTGGACACAACCCTGGGGACCTTC,CASSPRVDTTLGTF